This TCR beta chain was sequenced during a study of siplizumab effects on memory and regulatory T cells. The repertoire was sequenced with immunoSEQ multiplex PCR; TCRdb's copy has only in-frame clones and lacks some. The data contain around 72,000 clones, 75% to 95% of them seen just once; the ten biggest clones take up approximately 30%. V gave up 0 bases and J gave up 7 bases; unmatched junction bases: 9. Germline CDR1 and CDR2: ENHRY and SYGVKD. This CDR3 comprises 17 residues. V usage is TRBV10-3 and J usage is TRBJ1-4; 9 bases match TRBD1. The specimen sequenced was CD8+ T cells sorted from blood. This clonotype was obtained from a human donor in good health. The CDR3 nucleotides are TGTGCCATCAGTGAGTCAGATGCCGGGACAGGGCTTGAAAAACTGTTTTTT. The encoded protein is CAISESDAGTGLEKLFF.